This passage covers 12 T cell receptor beta chains from one sample sequenced in a study of cytomegalovirus exposure and HLA in healthy donors. PCR involved 60 Vbeta and 13 Jbeta primers. The method was immunoSEQ multiplex PCR; TCRdb's version includes in-frame clones alone and lacks a portion of them. The sample yields approximately 200,000 clones, 65% to 80% seen once. The sample was PBMCs. These receptors all stem from a man aged 25 to 40 in good health and CMV-seropositive.

V gene TRBV7-2 combines with J gene TRBJ1-1; 7 nucleotides line up with TRBD1. Germline-derived CDR1 and CDR2 are SGHTA and FQGNSA. The CDR3 has 16 amino acids. Trimming took 7 bases from V and 0 from J; bases not matched to a gene: 11. The CDR3 region has the DNA TGTGCCAGCACTCCGCGGACAGGCATCATGAACACTGAAGCTTTCTTT. The encoded protein is CASTPRTGIMNTEAFF.

V usage is TRBV7-9 and J usage is TRBJ2-7; possible D gene TRBD1, 5 bases. Germline loops: CDR1 SEHNR, CDR2 FQNEAQ (reference sequence). The CDR3 runs to 14 residues. With 2 bases removed from V and 0 bases from J, the gap between germline ends came to 8 bases. As DNA, the CDR3 is TGTGCCAGCAGCTTACCAGGGTACTCCTACGAGCAGTACTTC. As protein: CASSLPGYSYEQYF.

The J gene is TRBJ2-6, the V gene TRBV4-2, with 7 nucleotides matching TRBD1. From germline, CDR1 is LGHNA and CDR2 YNFKEQ. The CDR3 spans 17 residues. Unmatched junction bases numbered 5, after V lost 0 bases and J lost 3 bases. This CDR3 is CASSQETGLVGANVLTF. The CDR3 DNA is TGTGCCAGCAGCCAAGAGACAGGGCTTGTTGGGGCCAACGTCCTGACTTTC.

CDR3 in DNA: TGCAGCGGGGACAGGGAGTCGCCCAATGAGCAGTTCTTC. Protein: CSGDRESPNEQFF. This chain links TRBV29-1 with TRBJ2-1; 9 nucleotides align to TRBD1. V lost 7 bases to trimming and J lost 6 bases; unmatched junction nucleotides: 7. Germline V lookup: CDR1 SQVTM, CDR2 ANQGSEA. The CDR3 is made up of 13 amino acids.

The chain is built from TRBV4-3 and TRBJ1-2; 8 bases match TRBD1. Germline CDR1 is LGHNA and CDR2 is YSLEER. The CDR3 has 15 amino acids. V lost 1 base and J lost 5; bases outside the gene matches: 6. The DNA of the CDR3 is TGCGCCAGCAGCCAAGTGGGACAGGAACGTTATGGCTACACCTTC. Protein: CASSQVGQERYGYTF.

J is TRBJ2-3 and V is TRBV28, with a tentative D call TRBD1 (6 bases). Between the trimmed V and J ends, which lost 2 bases and 8 bases, there was a span of 14 bases. The length of the CDR3 is 14 residues. In germline, CDR1 is MDHEN, CDR2 SYDVKM. This chain's CDR3 is CASSLEGEGGTQYF. CDR3 coding DNA: TGTGCCAGCAGTTTAGAGGGGGAAGGAGGTACGCAGTATTTT.

This clone was seen only a few times. The V call is TRBV19, the J call TRBJ2-7; TRBD2 matches at 7 bases. After removal of 5 bases from V and 2 bases from J, the junction contained 6 bases not matched to a gene. The CDR3 runs 14 residues. Germline V gene sequence: CDR1 LNHDA, CDR2 SQIVND (reference sequence). CDR3 coding DNA: TGTGCCAGTAGTGCCGGACTAGGTGCCTACGAGCAGTACTTC. Amino acid sequence: CASSAGLGAYEQYF.

The CDR3 region is CASKDRTDINTGELFF. The CDR3 bases are TGTGCCAGTAAGGACAGGACAGATATCAACACCGGGGAGCTGTTTTTT. This chain connects TRBV19 to TRBJ2-2, with TRBD1 matching 7 bases. J gave up 2 bases and V 7 bases, and 10 bases lay outside the gene matches. Germline lookup yields CDR1 LNHDA and CDR2 SQIVND (reference sequence). The CDR3 has 16 residues.

To note about this clone: A read error may account for a junction end that differs from germline. The chain uses TRBV4-1 and TRBJ1-1, with 9 bases identical to TRBD1. The germline V gene has CDR1 MGHRA and CDR2 YSYEKL. CDR3 size: 16 residues. The CDR3 protein is CASSQGTGSMNTEALF. CDR3 nucleotide sequence: TGCGCCAGCAGCCAGGGGACAGGGTCGATGAACACTGAAGCTCTCTTT.

The rearrangement joins TRBV12-5 to TRBJ2-5; TRBD1 aligns across 10 bases. Germline lookup yields CDR1 LGHNT and CDR2 FRNRAP. The ends lost 6 bases at V and 3 bases at J; junction bases unmatched: 4. The CDR3 length is 14 residues. In DNA, the CDR3 is TGTGCTAGTGGCAGGACAGGGGGGGAAGAGACCCAGTACTTC. It codes for CASGRTGGEETQYF.

This rearrangement joins TRBV6-5 to TRBJ2-1; 11 bases line up with TRBD2. Germline CDR1 is MNHEY and CDR2 is SVGAGI. This CDR3 is 15 amino acids long. Trimming removed 4 bases from V and 7 bases from J; junction bases left unmatched: 6. This CDR3 reads CASSWGLAVGNEQFF. The CDR3 DNA is TGTGCCAGCAGTTGGGGACTAGCGGTGGGGAATGAGCAGTTCTTC.

The rearrangement uses TRBV6-5 and TRBJ1-2; 9 nucleotides agree with TRBD1. CDR3 length: 15 residues. Trimming took 4 bases from V and 1 from J; bases not matched to a gene: 4. Germline loops: CDR1 MNHEY, CDR2 SVGAGI. The CDR3 coding sequence is TGTGCCAGCAGTTCCCGACAGGGGGTTAACTATGGCTACACCTTC. Protein: CASSSRQGVNYGYTF.